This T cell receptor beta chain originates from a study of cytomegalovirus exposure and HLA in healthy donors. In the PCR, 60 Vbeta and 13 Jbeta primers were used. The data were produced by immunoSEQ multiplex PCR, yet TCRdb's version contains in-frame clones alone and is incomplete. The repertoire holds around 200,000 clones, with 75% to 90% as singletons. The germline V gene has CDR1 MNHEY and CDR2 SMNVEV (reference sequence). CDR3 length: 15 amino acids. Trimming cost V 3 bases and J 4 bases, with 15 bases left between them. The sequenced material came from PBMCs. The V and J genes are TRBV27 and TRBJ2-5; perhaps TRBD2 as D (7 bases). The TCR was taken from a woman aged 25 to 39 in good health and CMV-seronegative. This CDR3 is CASSLSTGGPETQYF. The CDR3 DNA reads TGTGCCAGCAGTTTGTCCACCGGGGGGCCAGAGACCCAGTACTTC.